The 11 T cell receptor beta chains presented below share a single source sample, sequenced in a study of blood T cell repertoires in COVID-19. Assay: immunoSEQ multiplex PCR; the TCRdb copy retains only in-frame clones and omits some. The repertoire holds some 390,000 clones, with around 87% as singletons. Source material: peripheral blood. The source of these receptors is a woman aged 60-75 years with COVID-19, enrolled during active disease.

The V and J genes are TRBV11-3 and TRBJ1-1; D perhaps matches TRBD1 (5 bases). This CDR3 is built from 13 residues. V lost 5 bases to trimming and J lost 1 base, with 8 bases between them. Germline CDR1 and CDR2: SGHNT and YENEEA. The CDR3 DNA reads as TGTGCCAGCAGCAGGGGCCCGAACACTGAAGCTTTCTTT. Its translation is CASSRGPNTEAFF.

The V and J genes are TRBV12-3 or TRBV12-4 and TRBJ1-2, with a weak D call TRBD1 (5 bases). The CDR3 covers 13 residues. V shed 5 bases and J shed 3 bases, with 10 bases lying between them. CDR3 sequence: CASSPREDYGYTF. CDR3 nucleotide sequence: TGTGCCAGCAGTCCCAGGGAGGACTATGGCTACACCTTC.

The chain joins TRBV11-3 to TRBJ2-3; TRBD1 agrees at 9 bases. The V gene end was trimmed by 3 bases and the J gene end by 3 bases; junction bases not matched to a gene: 4. Germline-derived CDR1 and CDR2 are SGHNT and YENEEA. The CDR3 sequence is 15 residues long. CDR3 nucleotide sequence: TGTGCCAGCAGCTTTCGGACAGGGGCAACAGATACGCAGTATTTT. Protein product: CASSFRTGATDTQYF.

The genes are TRBV5-6 and TRBJ1-3; no clear D. CDR1 SGHDT and CDR2 YYEEEE come from the germline V gene. The CDR3 spans 14 residues. V lost 0 bases and J lost 4, with 8 bases in between. The CDR3 DNA is TGTGCCAGCAGCTTGGCAGTTCAGGGAAACACCATATATTTT. Translated: CASSLAVQGNTIYF.

The chain employs TRBV6-1 and TRBJ1-2, with a weak D call TRBD1 (5 bases). The CDR3 extends over 16 amino acids. Germline V gene data show CDR1 as MNHNS and CDR2 as SASEGT. Trimming left V 0 bases short and J 0 bases short, with 11 bases between. CDR3: CASSEAIGRANYGYTF. DNA for the CDR3: TGTGCCAGCAGTGAAGCGATCGGCAGGGCTAACTATGGCTACACCTTC.

The chain uses TRBV9 and TRBJ1-5, with 7 bases aligning to TRBD1. Germline V CDR1 and CDR2: SGDLS, YYNGEE. The CDR3 length is 15 residues. J lost 2 bases, V lost 4 bases, and 6 bases had no gene match. The CDR3 protein is CASSKDRDRNQPQHF. In DNA, the CDR3 is TGTGCCAGCAGCAAAGACAGGGATCGCAATCAGCCCCAGCATTTT.

The chain joins TRBV18 to TRBJ2-3; TRBD2 matches at 10 bases. Germline CDR1 and CDR2: KGHSH and LQKENI. This CDR3 region has 16 residues. The J segment lost 2 bases and the V segment lost 5 bases, leaving 7 bases of the junction unmatched. The DNA of the CDR3 is TGTGCCAGCTCATTAACTAGCGGGACACCCACAGATACGCAGTATTTT. It is translated as CASSLTSGTPTDTQYF.

The V call is TRBV29-1, the J call TRBJ2-7; D unclear. The CDR3 totals 13 residues. The germline CDR1 and CDR2 sequences are SQVTM and ANQGSEA. V lost 2 bases and J lost 2, with 10 bases in between. CDR3 DNA: TGCAGCGTTGAACAGGTTGGAACCTACGAGCAGTACTTC. This sequence encodes CSVEQVGTYEQYF.

J is TRBJ1-5 and V is TRBV4-1; possible D gene TRBD1, 5 bases. V was cut by 2 bases and J by 2 bases, with 10 bases left in between. CDR1 and CDR2 (germline): MGHRA, YSYEKL. CDR3 length equals 15 residues. The DNA of the CDR3 is TGCGCCAGCAGCCAAATAGCGGGGGGCAATCAGCCCCAGCATTTT. As protein: CASSQIAGGNQPQHF.

The chain joins TRBV6-6 to TRBJ1-2; weak D call: TRBD1 (5 bases). V lost 6 bases and J 7 bases, leaving 15 bases between the germline ends. This CDR3 is 13 amino acids long. The germline V gene has CDR1 MNHNY and CDR2 SVGAGI (reference sequence). The CDR3 coding sequence is TGTGCCAGCAGAGTCGACAGTACTATTGGCTACACCTTC. It translates to CASRVDSTIGYTF.

This chain joins TRBV28 and TRBJ1-2; unclear D gene. The CDR3 loop spans 13 amino acids. CDR1 is MDHEN and CDR2 is SYDVKM in the germline V gene. Trimming left V 7 bases short and J 4 bases short, with 13 bases between. The CDR3 region is CASTLGVSYGYTF. The DNA of the CDR3 is TGTGCCAGCACCCTCGGGGTGTCCTATGGCTACACCTTC.